These T cell receptor beta chains were read from a single sample in a study of T cells in Graves' hyperthyroidism and ophthalmopathy. TCRdb reprocessed the multiplex PCR reads via MiXCR and lists one record per CDR3 protein. Among around 580,000 distinct CDR3 sequences listed, over 15% were seen once. The sample comprised blood. All receptors derive from a woman younger than 35 with Graves' hyperthyroidism. The CDR3 runs from the conserved cysteine through the conserved F or W. A D gene is named only where the DNA matches it firmly. Expanded clones are given a class, and other clones once, few, many or no size at all.

J gene | D gene | V gene | clone size | CDR3 DNA | CDR3 protein
TRBJ1-4 | TRBD1 | TRBV13 | NA | TGTGCCAGCCGGACAGGAGCCTTAACTAATGAAAAACTGTTTTTT | CASRTGALTNEKLFF
TRBJ2-7 | NA | TRBV13 | many | TGTGCCAGCAGCTTAGTCAGGAACTCCTACGAGCAGTACTTC | CASSLVRNSYEQYF
TRBJ1-5 | NA | TRBV6-1 | few | TGTGCCAGCAGTGAAGCTGGGGGGGACAATCAGCCCCAGCATTTT | CASSEAGGDNQPQHF
TRBJ1-3 | TRBD1 | TRBV7-9 | few | TGTGCCAGCAGACCGCCGGGACAGGGATTAGACACCATATATTTT | CASRPPGQGLDTIYF
TRBJ2-7 | NA | TRBV28 | many | TGTGCCAGCAGTGGAGACAGGAGCTCCTACGAGCAGTACTTC | CASSGDRSSYEQYF
TRBJ1-5 | NA | TRBV12-3/TRBV12-4 | many | TGTGCCAGCAGTCCCATATATAGCAATCAGCCCCAGCATTTT | CASSPIYSNQPQHF
TRBJ1-5 | NA | TRBV7-8 | few | TGTGCCAGCAGCTTATTCAGAGATAGCAATCAGCCCCAGCATTTT | CASSLFRDSNQPQHF
TRBJ2-7 | TRBD1 | TRBV28 | NA | TGTGCCAGCAGGATCACAGGGGGCTACGAGCAGTACTTC | CASRITGGYEQYF
TRBJ2-1 | NA | TRBV3-1 | many | TGTGCCAGCAGCCAATCTTTTGAGCAGTTCTTC | CASSQSFEQFF
TRBJ2-6 | NA | TRBV20-1 | many | TGCAGTGTCACACAGGGCTCTGGGGCCAACGTCCTGACTTTC | CSVTQGSGANVLTF
TRBJ1-5 | NA | TRBV4-1 | NA | TGCGCCAGCAGCCAAGATGGGCGGGGGCTGGGTCAGCCCCAGCATTTT | CASSQDGRGLGQPQHF
TRBJ2-5 | NA | TRBV7-6 | few | TGTGCCAGCAGCTTAGCGACAGCGACCACCCAAGAGACCCAGTACTTC | CASSLATATTQETQYF
TRBJ2-5 | NA | TRBV7-8 | many | TGTGCCAGCAGCTTATCCGGGGTGACCCAGTACTTC | CASSLSGVTQYF
TRBJ1-2 | NA | TRBV4-3 | few | TGCGCCAGCAGCCCGGGGGCCGGGAACATTGGCTACACCTTC | CASSPGAGNIGYTF
TRBJ2-7 | NA | TRBV6-6 | many | TGTGCCAGCAGTTACTCGGTCCGATCAACCGAGCAGTACTTC | CASSYSVRSTEQYF
TRBJ2-1 | NA | TRBV10-3 | few | TGTGCCATCAGTAATGCCCCCTCGGTTAGGGACTCGACTAACAATGAGCAGTTCTTC | CAISNAPSVRDSTNNEQFF
TRBJ1-1 | NA | TRBV20-1 | many | TGCAGTGCTAGGGCAGGACAGTACACTGAAGCTTTCTTT | CSARAGQYTEAFF
TRBJ2-1 | NA | TRBV20-1 | many | TGCAGTGCTAGTGCTCGGGGGGCGATTATTGGCGAGCAGTTCTTC | CSASARGAIIGEQFF
TRBJ2-7 | TRBD2 | TRBV2 | many | TGTGCCAGCGTAGCGGGAGTTTCCTACGAGCAGTACTTC | CASVAGVSYEQYF
TRBJ2-7 | TRBD2 | TRBV20-1 | NA | TGCAGTGCTAGTGGCCAACTAGCGGGGACCTACGAGCAGTACTTC | CSASGQLAGTYEQYF
TRBJ2-1 | NA | TRBV7-7 | NA | TGTGCTAGCAGCTTAGGTGGCCCCCGCAATGAGCAGTTCTTC | CASSLGGPRNEQFF
TRBJ2-7 | NA | TRBV4-1 | NA | TGCGCCAGCAGCCAATTCATCGGTGCAGGTTCCTACGAGCAGTACTTC | CASSQFIGAGSYEQYF
TRBJ2-1 | TRBD2 | TRBV4-1 | NA | TGCGCCAGCAGCCAAGCCAGCGGGAGGTCCAATGAGCAGTTCTTC | CASSQASGRSNEQFF
TRBJ2-7 | TRBD2 | TRBV11-2 | many | TGTGCCAGCAGCACCGGGACTAGCGGGAGGATCAACGAGCAGTACTTC | CASSTGTSGRINEQYF
TRBJ2-7 | TRBD2 | TRBV12-3/TRBV12-4 | once | TGTGCCAGCAGTCCTCCACCCCTCTTCTCGGGGGGTTCCTACGAGCAGTACTTC | CASSPPPLFSGGSYEQYF
TRBJ2-5 | TRBD1 | TRBV2 | many | TGTGCCAGCAGTGTGGTCAGGGGGCGGCAAGAGACCCAGTACTTC | CASSVVRGRQETQYF
TRBJ2-5 | TRBD1 | TRBV14 | NA | TGTGCCAGCAGCCACCAACTGGACAGGGTGGGATCAGAGACCCAGTACTTC | CASSHQLDRVGSETQYF
TRBJ2-5 | TRBD1 | TRBV20-1 | NA | TGCAGTGCTAGAGGGGACAGGGACCAAGAGACCCAGTACTTC | CSARGDRDQETQYF
TRBJ1-2 | NA | TRBV20-1 | few | TGCAGTGCTATGACAAGGACAGAGCGATCATGGAACTATGGCTACACCTTC | CSAMTRTERSWNYGYTF
TRBJ2-3 | TRBD1 | TRBV20-1 | NA | TGCAGTGCTAGCAGAGGGGGCGTCGTGGATACGCAGTATTTT | CSASRGGVVDTQYF
TRBJ2-2 | TRBD2 | TRBV7-8 | many | TGTGCCAGCAGCTTAGTCGGCGGGAGGGGTTGGAACACCGGGGAGCTGTTTTTT | CASSLVGGRGWNTGELFF
TRBJ1-2 | NA | TRBV20-1 | NA | TGCAGTGCTAGAGTAGTGTGGGACACGACTACTAACTATGGCTACACCTTC | CSARVVWDTTTNYGYTF
TRBJ1-6 | NA | TRBV10-3 | NA | TGTGCCATCAGTAAAGACAGGAGCTCCTATAATTCACCCCTCCACTTT | CAISKDRSSYNSPLHF
TRBJ1-1 | TRBD1 | TRBV6-2/TRBV6-3 | NA | TGCGCCAGCAGGGACAGGGGGGCTTTCTTT | CASRDRGAFF
TRBJ2-1 | TRBD2 | TRBV4-3 | NA | TGCGCCAGCAGCCAAGACCCTCGTAGCGGGGGGGAGGGAAATGAGCAGTTCTTC | CASSQDPRSGGEGNEQFF
TRBJ1-1 | NA | TRBV19 | many | TGTGCCAGTAGTGTGACTATTAGTGGCACTGAAGCTTTCTTT | CASSVTISGTEAFF
TRBJ2-1 | TRBD2 | TRBV30 | NA | TGTGCCTGGAGTACGGGGACAGCTTGGACTAGCGGGAGAGTCTATGAGCAGTTCTTC | CAWSTGTAWTSGRVYEQFF
TRBJ2-1 | NA | TRBV9 | NA | TGTGCCAGCAGCGTAGACGCACTCCAACTCCACAATGAGCAGTTCTTC | CASSVDALQLHNEQFF
TRBJ2-5 | NA | TRBV20-1 | NA | TGCAGTGCTCCCGGGACTTCTATGGGGGAGGCCCAGTACTTC | CSAPGTSMGEAQYF
TRBJ2-5 | NA | TRBV15 | NA | TGTGCCACCAGCAGATATGGGGACGTCCTGCGAGAGACCCAGTACTTC | CATSRYGDVLRETQYF